This T cell receptor beta chain came from a study of cytomegalovirus exposure and HLA in healthy donors. Whole-study context: The roughly 130 validation repertoires used the same platform as the 650 to 850 first-cohort repertoires (as reported by a later analysis). Study-level results: TCR beta chains numbering more than 150 were designated cytomegalovirus-associated. Specificity of three CMV-associated chains for CMV antigens was verified in vitro.

The V end lost 0 bases, the J end lost 2 bases, and 14 bases lay between the germline ends. Germline-derived CDR1 and CDR2 are GTSNPN and SVGIG (reference sequence). This CDR3 is built from 15 residues. Concerning this clone itself: As yet, its antigen is unknown.

Clones were sequenced by immunoSEQ multiplex PCR, and TCRdb holds only the in-frame ones, with some missing. The sample shows 220,000 or so clones, 65% to 85% of them seen only once. These donors were members of the roughly 120-subject validation cohort, a group separate from the roughly 700-subject first cohort. The chain is built from TRBV30 and TRBJ2-7; D may be TRBD1 (6 bases). The sample taken for sequencing was PBMCs. The TCR originated in a woman aged 30 to 39 in good health and CMV-seropositive. CDR3 coding DNA: TGTGCCTGGAGTGTAGGGGGAGCCCTTACCTACGAGCAGTACTTC. Protein: CAWSVGGALTYEQYF. Full variable domain (missing parts from reference TRBV30 and TRBJ2-7): SQTIHQWPATLVQPVGSPLSLECTVEGTSNPNLYWYRQAAGRGLQLLFYSVGIGQISSEVPQNLSASRPQDRQFILSSKKLLLSDSGFYLCAWSVGGALTYEQYFGPGTRLTVT.